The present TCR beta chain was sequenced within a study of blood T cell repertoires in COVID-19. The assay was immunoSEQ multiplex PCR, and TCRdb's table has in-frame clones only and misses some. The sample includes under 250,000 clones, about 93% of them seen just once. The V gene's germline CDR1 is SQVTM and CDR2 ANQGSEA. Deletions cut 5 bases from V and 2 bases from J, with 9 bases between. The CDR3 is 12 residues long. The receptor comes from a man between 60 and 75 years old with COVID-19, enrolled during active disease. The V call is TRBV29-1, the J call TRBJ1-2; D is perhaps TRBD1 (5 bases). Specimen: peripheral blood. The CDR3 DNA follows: TGCAGCGTTAAAAAGGGGAACTATGGCTACACCTTC. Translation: CSVKKGNYGYTF.